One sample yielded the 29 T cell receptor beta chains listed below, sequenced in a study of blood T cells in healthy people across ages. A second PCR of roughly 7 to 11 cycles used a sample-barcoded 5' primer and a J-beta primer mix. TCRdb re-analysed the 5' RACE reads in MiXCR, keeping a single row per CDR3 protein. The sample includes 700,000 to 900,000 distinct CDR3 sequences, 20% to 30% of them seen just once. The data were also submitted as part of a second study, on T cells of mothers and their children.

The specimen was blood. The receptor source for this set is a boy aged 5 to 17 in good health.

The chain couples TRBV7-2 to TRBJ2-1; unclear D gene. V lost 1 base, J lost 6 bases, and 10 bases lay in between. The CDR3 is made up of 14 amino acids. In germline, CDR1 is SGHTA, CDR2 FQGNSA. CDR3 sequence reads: CASSLVARINEQFF. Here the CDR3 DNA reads TGTGCCAGCAGCTTAGTAGCCCGAATCAATGAGCAGTTCTTC.

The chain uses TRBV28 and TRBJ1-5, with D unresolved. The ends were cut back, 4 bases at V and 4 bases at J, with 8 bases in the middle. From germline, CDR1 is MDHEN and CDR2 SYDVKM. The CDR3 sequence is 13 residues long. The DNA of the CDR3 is TGTGCCAGCAGTTGGTCAGCTAATCAGCCCCAGCATTTT. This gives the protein CASSWSANQPQHF.

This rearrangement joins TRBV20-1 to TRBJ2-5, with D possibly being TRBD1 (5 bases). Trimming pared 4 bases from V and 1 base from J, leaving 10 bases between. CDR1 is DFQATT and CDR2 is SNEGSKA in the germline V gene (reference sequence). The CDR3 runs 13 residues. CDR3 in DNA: TGCAGTGCTATCTCAGGGTTCCAAGAGACCCAGTACTTC. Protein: CSAISGFQETQYF.

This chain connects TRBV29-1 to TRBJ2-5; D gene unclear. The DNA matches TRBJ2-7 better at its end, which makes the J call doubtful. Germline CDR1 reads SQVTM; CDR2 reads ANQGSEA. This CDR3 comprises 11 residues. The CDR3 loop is CSYLRGFEQYF. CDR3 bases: TGCAGCTATCTACGTGGGTTCGAGCAGTACTTC.

CDR3 bases: TGTGCCAGCAGTTCCGAACAAGAGACCCAGTACTTC. It yields the protein CASSSEQETQYF. The chain is built from TRBV12-3 or TRBV12-4 and TRBJ2-5; D call uncertain. The CDR3 has 12 residues. Trimming left V 4 bases short and J 2 bases short, with 5 bases between.

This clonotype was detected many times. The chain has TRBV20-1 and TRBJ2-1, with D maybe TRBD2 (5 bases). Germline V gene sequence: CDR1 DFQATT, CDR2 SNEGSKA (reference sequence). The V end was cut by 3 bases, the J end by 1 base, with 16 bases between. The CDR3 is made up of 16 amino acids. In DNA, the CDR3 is TGCAGTGCTAGGTCGAGGGCCGGTGGTTCCTACAATGAGCAGTTCTTC. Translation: CSARSRAGGSYNEQFF.

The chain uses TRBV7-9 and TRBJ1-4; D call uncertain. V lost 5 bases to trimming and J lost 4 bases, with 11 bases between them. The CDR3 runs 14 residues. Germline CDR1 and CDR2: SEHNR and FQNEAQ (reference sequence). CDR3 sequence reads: CASSRLPYNEKLFF. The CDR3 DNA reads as TGTGCCAGCAGCCGTCTACCCTATAATGAAAAACTGTTTTTT.

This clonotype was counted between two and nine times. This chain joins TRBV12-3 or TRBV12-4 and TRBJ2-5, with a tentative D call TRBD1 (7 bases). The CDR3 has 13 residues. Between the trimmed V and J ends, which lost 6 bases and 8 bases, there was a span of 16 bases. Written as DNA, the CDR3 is TGTGCCAGCAGCCTTAACAGGGGAGGTACCCAGTACTTC. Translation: CASSLNRGGTQYF.

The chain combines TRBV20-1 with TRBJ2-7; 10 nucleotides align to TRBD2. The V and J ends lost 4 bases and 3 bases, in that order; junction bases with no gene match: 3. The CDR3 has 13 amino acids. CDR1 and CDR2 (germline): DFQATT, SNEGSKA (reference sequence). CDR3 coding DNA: TGCAGTGCTATGGGACTAGCGAACTACGAGCAGTACTTC. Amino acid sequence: CSAMGLANYEQYF.

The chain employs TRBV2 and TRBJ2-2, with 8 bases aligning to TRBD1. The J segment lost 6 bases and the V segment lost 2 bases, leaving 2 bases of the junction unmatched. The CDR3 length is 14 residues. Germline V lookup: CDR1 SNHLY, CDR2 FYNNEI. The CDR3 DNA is TGTGCCAGCAGTGAATTCAGGGGGCCCGGGGAGCTGTTTTTT. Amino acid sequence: CASSEFRGPGELFF.

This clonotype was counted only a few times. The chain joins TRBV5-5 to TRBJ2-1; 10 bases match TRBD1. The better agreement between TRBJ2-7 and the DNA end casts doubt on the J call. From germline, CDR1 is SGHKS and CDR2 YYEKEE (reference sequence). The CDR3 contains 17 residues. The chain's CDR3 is CASSMTPRDRGRHEQYF. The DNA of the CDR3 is TGTGCCAGCAGCATGACCCCGAGGGACAGGGGCCGCCACGAGCAGTACTTC.

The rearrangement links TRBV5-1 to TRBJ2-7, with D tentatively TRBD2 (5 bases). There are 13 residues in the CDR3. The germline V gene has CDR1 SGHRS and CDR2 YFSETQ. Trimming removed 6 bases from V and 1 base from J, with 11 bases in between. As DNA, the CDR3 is TGCGCCAGCATGCCGGACTCTTCCTACGAGCAGTACTTC. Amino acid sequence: CASMPDSSYEQYF.

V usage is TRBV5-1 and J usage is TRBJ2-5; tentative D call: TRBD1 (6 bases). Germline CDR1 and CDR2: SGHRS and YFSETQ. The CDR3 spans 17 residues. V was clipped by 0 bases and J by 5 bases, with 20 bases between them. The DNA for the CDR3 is TGCGCCAGCAGCTTGGGGCAGGGGCTCCGGGATGTGGAGACCCAGTACTTC. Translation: CASSLGQGLRDVETQYF.

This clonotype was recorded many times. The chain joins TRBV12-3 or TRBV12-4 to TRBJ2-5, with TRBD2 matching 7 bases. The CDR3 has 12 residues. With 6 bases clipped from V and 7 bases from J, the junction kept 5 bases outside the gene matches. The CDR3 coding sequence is TGTGCCAGCAGCGGGACGGGAGGGACCCAGTACTTC. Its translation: CASSGTGGTQYF.

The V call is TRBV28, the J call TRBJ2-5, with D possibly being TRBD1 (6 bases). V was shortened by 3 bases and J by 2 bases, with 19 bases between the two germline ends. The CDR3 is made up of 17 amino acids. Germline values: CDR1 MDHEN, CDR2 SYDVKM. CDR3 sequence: CASSFGSQGPYQETQYF. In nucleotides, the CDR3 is TGTGCCAGCAGTTTCGGGTCACAGGGACCCTATCAAGAGACCCAGTACTTC.

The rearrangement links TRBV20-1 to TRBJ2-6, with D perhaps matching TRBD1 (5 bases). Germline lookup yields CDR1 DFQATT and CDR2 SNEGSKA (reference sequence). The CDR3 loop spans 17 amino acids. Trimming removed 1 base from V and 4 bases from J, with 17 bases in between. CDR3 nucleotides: TGCAGTGCTAGAGGGTATCAGGGTTCGTCCGGGGCCAACGTCCTGACTTTC. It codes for CSARGYQGSSGANVLTF.

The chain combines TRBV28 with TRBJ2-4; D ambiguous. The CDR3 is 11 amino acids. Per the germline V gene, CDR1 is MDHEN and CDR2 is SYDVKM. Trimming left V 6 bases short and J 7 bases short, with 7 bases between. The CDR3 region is CASRLGNIQYF. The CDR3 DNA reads TGTGCCAGCAGGCTAGGGAACATTCAGTACTTC.

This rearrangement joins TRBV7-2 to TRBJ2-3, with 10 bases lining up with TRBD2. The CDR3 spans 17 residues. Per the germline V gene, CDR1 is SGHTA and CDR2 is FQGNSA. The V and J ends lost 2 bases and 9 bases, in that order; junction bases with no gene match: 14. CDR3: CASSLRGRASGSDTQYF. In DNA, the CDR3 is TGTGCCAGCAGCTTACGGGGGCGGGCTAGCGGGAGCGACACGCAGTATTTT.

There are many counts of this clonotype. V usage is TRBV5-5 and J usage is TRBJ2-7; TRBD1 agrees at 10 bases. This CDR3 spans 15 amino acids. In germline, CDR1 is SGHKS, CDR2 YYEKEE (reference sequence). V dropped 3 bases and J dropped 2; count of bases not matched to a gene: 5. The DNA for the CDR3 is TGTGCCAGCAGCTCCCGGGACAGGGGTACCTACGAGCAGTACTTC. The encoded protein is CASSSRDRGTYEQYF. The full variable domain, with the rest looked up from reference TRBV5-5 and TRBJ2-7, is DAGVTQSPTHLIKTRGQQVTLRCSPISGHKSVSWYQQVLGQGPQFIFQYYEKEERGRGNFPDRFSARQFPNYSSELNVNALLLGDSALYLCASSSRDRGTYEQYFGPGTRLTVT.

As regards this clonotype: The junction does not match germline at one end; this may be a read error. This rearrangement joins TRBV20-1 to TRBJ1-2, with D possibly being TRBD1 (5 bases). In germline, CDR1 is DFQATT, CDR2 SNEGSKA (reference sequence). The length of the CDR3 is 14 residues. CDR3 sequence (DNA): TGCAGTGCAGGCCCTGGGCAGGGATGGTATGGCCACACCTTC. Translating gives CSAGPGQGWYGHTF.

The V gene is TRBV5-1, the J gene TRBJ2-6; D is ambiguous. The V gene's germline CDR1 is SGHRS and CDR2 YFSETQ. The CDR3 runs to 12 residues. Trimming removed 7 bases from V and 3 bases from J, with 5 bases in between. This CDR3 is CASAFGANVLTF. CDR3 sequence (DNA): TGCGCCAGCGCGTTTGGGGCCAACGTCCTGACTTTC. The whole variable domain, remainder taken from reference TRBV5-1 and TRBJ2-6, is KAGVTQTPRYLIKTRGQQVTLSCSPISGHRSVSWYQQTPGQGLQFLFEYFSETQRNKGNFPGRFSGRQFSNSRSEMNVSTLELGDSALYLCASAFGANVLTFGAGSRLTVL.

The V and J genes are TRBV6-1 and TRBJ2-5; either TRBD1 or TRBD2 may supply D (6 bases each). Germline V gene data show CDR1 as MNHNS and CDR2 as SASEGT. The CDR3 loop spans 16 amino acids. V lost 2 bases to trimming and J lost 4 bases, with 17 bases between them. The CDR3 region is CASSEFRLGGRETQYF. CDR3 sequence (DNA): TGTGCCAGCAGTGAATTCCGGTTAGGGGGGCGAGAGACCCAGTACTTC.

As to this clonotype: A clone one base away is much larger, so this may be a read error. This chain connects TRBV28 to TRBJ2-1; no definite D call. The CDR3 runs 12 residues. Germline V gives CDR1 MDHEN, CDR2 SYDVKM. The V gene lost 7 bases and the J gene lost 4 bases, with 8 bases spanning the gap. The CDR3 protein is CASTREYNEQFF. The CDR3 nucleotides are TGTGCCAGCACTAGGGAATACAATGAGCAGTTCTTC.

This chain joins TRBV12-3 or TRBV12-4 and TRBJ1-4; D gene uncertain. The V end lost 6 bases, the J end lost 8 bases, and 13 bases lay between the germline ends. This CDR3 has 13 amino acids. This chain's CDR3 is CASSFGTAEKLFF. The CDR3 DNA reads TGTGCCAGCAGCTTCGGAACGGCCGAAAAACTGTTTTTT.

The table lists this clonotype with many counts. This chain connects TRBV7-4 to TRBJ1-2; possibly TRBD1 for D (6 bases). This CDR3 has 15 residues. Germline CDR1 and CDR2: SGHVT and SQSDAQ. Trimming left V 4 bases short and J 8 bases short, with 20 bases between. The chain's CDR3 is CASSSLPNKGEGYTF. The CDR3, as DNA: TGTGCCAGCAGCTCTCTCCCAAACAAGGGGGAGGGCTACACCTTC.

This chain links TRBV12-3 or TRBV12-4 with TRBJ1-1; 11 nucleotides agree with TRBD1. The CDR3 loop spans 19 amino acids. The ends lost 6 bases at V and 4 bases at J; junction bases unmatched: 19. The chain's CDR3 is CASRNINPGTGGLGTEAFF. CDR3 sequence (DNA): TGTGCCAGCAGGAATATCAACCCCGGGACAGGGGGTTTGGGCACTGAAGCTTTCTTT.

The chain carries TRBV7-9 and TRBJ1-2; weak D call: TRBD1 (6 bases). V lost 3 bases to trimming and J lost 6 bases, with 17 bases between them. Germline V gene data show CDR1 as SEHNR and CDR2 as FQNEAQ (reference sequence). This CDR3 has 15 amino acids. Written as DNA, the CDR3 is TGTGCCAGCAGCTTTCCAGGACAGCCTACAAATGGCTACACCTTC. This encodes CASSFPGQPTNGYTF.

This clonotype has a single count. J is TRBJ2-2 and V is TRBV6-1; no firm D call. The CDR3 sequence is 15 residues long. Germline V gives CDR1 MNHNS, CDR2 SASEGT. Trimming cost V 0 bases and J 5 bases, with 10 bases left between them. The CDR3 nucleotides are TGTGCCAGCAGTGAAGCCTTAGGATTTACCGGGGAGCTGTTTTTT. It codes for CASSEALGFTGELFF.

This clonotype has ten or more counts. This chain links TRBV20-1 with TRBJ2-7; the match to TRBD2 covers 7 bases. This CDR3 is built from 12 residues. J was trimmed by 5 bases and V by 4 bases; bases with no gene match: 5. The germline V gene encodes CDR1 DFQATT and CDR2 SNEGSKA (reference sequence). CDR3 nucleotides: TGCAGTGCTACCGGGACTACCAACGAGCAGTACTTC. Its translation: CSATGTTNEQYF.